The clone carrying this T cell receptor (beta chain) was seen a single time. The antigen is undetermined. The record originates from a study of T cell responses to AZD1222 COVID-19 vaccine. Some clones are missing from TCRdb's copy, which holds only in-frame ones; the method was immunoSEQ multiplex PCR. Of about 84,000 clones listed, over 75% are singletons. Study-level findings and limits: Reportedly, nearly half of unique spike TCRs recognized epitopes outside B.1.351/B.1.1.7 mutations.

The sequenced sample was peripheral blood, obtained 28 days after the second AZD1222 dose. The source is an adult who received the AZD1222 COVID-19 vaccine.

CDR3 DNA: TGTGCCAGCAGGAGGCAGGGGGCGGGCAATGAGCAGTTCTTC. Translation gives CASRRQGAGNEQFF. The chain has TRBV27 and TRBJ2-1; 8 bases line up with TRBD1. Germline V CDR1 and CDR2: MNHEY, SMNVEV (reference sequence). V shed 6 bases, J shed 6 bases, and the junction held 7 bases outside the gene matches. The CDR3 extends over 14 amino acids.